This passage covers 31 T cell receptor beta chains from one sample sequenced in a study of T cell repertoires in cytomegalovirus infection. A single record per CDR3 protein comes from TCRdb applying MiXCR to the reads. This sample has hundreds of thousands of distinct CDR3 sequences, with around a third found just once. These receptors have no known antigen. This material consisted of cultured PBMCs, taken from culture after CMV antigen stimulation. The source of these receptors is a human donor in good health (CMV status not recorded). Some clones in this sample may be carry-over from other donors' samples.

In nucleotides, the CDR3 is TGTGCCAGCACCCCGGTGGAGAGACTAGCGGGATCTCTAGGCTACGAGCAGTACTTC. Translating gives CASTPVERLAGSLGYEQYF. V gene TRBV11-2 combines with J gene TRBJ2-7, with 11 bases fitting TRBD2. Germline CDR1 is SGHAT and CDR2 is FQNNGV. V shed 7 bases, J shed 3 bases, and the junction held 20 bases outside the gene matches. This CDR3 comprises 19 residues. Full variable domain (rest looked up from reference TRBV11-2 and TRBJ2-7): EAGVAQSPRYKIIEKRQSVAFWCNPISGHATLYWYQQILGQGPKLLIQFQNNGVVDDSQLPKDRFSAERLKGVDSTLKIQPAKLEDSAVYLCASTPVERLAGSLGYEQYFGPGTRLTVT.

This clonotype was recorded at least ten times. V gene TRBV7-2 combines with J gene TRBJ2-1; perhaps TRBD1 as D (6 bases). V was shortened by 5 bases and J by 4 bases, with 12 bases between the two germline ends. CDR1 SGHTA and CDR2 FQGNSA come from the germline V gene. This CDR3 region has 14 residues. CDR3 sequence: CASSPGTLYNEQFF. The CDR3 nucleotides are TGTGCCAGCAGCCCGGGGACACTATACAATGAGCAGTTCTTC. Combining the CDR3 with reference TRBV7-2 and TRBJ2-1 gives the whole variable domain GAGVSQSPSNKVTEKGKDVELRCDPISGHTALYWYRQSLGQGLEFLIYFQGNSAPDKSGLPSDRFSAERTGGSVSTLTIQRTQQEDSAVYLCASSPGTLYNEQFFGPGTRLTVL.

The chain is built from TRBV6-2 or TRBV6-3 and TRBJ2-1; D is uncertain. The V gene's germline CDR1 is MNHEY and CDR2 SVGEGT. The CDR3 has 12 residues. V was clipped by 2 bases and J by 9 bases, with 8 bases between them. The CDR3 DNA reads TGTGCCAGCAGTTACGTCGGGTTTGAGCAGTTCTTC. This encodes CASSYVGFEQFF.

For the CDR3, the DNA is TGTGCCAGCAGCCTGGCTGATATTTCAGATACGCAGTATTTT. Its protein product is CASSLADISDTQYF. The V gene is TRBV3-1, the J gene TRBJ2-3; no definite D call. The CDR3 has 14 residues. Germline V CDR1 and CDR2: LGHDT, YNNKEL (reference sequence). Trimming cost V 4 bases and J 4 bases, with 12 bases left between them.

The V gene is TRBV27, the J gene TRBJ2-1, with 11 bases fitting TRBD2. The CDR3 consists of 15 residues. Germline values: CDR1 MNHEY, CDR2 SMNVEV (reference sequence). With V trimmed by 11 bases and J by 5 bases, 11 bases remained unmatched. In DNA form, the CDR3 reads TGTGCCTCCGGGGCTAGCGGGGGGCGCGACAATGAGCAGTTCTTC. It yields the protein CASGASGGRDNEQFF.

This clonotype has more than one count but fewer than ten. The CDR3 here is CASSASTGEGQPQHF. CDR3 coding DNA: TGCGCCAGCAGCGCCTCGACAGGGGAGGGACAGCCCCAGCATTTT. This chain links TRBV4-1 with TRBJ1-5; 8 positions match TRBD1. Germline values: CDR1 MGHRA, CDR2 YSYEKL. V gave up 5 bases and J gave up 7 bases; unmatched junction bases: 10. CDR3 length: 15 amino acids.

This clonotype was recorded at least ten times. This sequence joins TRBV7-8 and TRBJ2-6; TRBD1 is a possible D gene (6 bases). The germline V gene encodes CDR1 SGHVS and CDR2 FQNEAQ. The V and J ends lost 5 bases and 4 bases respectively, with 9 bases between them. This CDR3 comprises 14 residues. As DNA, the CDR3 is TGTGCCAGCAGCCAGGGGATCGGGGCCAACGTCCTGACTTTC. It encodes CASSQGIGANVLTF.

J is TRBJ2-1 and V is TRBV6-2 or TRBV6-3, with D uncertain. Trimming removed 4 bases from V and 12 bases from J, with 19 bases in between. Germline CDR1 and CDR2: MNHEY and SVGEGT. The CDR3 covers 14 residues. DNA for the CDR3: TGTGCCAGCAGTTCCCGGAAATTGGCCCTCGGGCAGTTCTTC. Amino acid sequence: CASSSRKLALGQFF.

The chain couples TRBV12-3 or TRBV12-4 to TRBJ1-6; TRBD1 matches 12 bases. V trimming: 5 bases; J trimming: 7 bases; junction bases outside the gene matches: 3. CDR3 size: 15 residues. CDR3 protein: CASSGGQGANSPLHF. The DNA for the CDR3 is TGTGCCAGCAGTGGGGGACAGGGGGCAAATTCACCCCTCCACTTT.

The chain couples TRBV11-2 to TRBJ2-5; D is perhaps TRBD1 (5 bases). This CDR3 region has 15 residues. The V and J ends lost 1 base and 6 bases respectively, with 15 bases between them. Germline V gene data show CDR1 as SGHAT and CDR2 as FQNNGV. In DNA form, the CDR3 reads TGTGCCAGCAGCTTAGGTGTAGCCAGGGCGAAGACCCAGTACTTC. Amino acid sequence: CASSLGVARAKTQYF.

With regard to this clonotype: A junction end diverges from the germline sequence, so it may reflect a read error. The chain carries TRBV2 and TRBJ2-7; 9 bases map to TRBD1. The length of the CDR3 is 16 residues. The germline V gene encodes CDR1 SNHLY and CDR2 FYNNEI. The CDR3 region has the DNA TGTGCCAGCAGCGAAGCGGGGACAGGGTTCCGGAAAGAGCAGTACTTC. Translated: CASSEAGTGFRKEQYF.

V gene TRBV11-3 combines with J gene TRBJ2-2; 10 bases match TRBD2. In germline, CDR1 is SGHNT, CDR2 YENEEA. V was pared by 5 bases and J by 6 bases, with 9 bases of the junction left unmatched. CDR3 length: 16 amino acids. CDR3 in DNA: TGTGCCAGCAGCACGTCTAGCGGGAGAATTGCCGGGGAGCTGTTTTTT. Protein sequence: CASSTSSGRIAGELFF.

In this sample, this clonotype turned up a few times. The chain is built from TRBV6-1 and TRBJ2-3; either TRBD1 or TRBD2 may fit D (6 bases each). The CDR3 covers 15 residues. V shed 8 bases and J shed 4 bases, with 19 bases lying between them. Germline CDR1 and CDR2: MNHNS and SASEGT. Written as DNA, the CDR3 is TGTGCCAGCGGGGGGATTGGGGGGCCGGCAGATACGCAGTATTTT. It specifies CASGGIGGPADTQYF.

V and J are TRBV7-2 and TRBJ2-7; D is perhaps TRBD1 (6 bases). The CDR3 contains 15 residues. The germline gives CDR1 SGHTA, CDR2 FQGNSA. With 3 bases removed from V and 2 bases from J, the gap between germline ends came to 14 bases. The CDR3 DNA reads TGTGCCAGCAGCTTGGGGCCACAGGGAACCTACGAGCAGTACTTC. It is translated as CASSLGPQGTYEQYF.

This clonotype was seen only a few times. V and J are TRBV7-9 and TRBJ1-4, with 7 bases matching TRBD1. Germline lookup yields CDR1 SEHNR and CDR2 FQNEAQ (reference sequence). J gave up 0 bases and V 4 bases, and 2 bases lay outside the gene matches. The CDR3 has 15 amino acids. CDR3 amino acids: CASSSDRATNEKLFF. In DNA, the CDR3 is TGTGCCAGCAGCTCCGACAGGGCAACTAATGAAAAACTGTTTTTT.

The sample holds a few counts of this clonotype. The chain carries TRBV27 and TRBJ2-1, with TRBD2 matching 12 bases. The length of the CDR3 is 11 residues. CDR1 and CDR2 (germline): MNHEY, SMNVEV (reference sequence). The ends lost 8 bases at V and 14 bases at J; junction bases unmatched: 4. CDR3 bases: TGTGCCAGCGGGAGGACTAGCGGGGAGTTCTTC. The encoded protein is CASGRTSGEFF.

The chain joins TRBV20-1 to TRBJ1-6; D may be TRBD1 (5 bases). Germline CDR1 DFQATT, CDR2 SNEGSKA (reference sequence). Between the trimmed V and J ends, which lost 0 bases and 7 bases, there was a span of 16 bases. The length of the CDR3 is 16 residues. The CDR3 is CSARDPGGGGNSPLHF. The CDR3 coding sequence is TGCAGTGCTAGAGATCCTGGGGGTGGAGGAAATTCACCCCTCCACTTT.

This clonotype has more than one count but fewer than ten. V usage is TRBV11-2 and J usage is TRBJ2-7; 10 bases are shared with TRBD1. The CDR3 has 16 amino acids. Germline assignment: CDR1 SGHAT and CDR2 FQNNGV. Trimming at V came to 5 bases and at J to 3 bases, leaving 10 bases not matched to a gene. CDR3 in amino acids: CASSPLPGQGIYEQYF. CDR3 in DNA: TGTGCCAGCAGCCCCCTTCCGGGACAGGGGATCTACGAGCAGTACTTC.

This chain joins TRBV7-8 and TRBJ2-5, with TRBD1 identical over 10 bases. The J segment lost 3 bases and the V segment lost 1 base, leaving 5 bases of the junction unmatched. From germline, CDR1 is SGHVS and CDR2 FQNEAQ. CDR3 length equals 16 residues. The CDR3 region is CASSLGRGQGKETQYF. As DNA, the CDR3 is TGTGCCAGCAGCTTAGGACGGGGACAGGGGAAAGAGACCCAGTACTTC.

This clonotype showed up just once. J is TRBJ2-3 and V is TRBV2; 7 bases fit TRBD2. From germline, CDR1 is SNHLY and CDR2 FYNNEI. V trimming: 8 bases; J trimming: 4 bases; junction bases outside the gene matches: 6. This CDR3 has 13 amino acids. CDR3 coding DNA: TGTGCCAGCTTGCGGGAGCTGCCAGATACGCAGTATTTT. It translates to CASLRELPDTQYF. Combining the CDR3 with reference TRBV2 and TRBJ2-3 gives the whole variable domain EPEVTQTPSHQVTQMGQEVILRCVPISNHLYFYWYRQILGQKVEFLVSFYNNEISEKSEIFDDQFSVERPDGSNFTLKIRSTKLEDSAMYFCASLRELPDTQYFGPGTRLTVL.

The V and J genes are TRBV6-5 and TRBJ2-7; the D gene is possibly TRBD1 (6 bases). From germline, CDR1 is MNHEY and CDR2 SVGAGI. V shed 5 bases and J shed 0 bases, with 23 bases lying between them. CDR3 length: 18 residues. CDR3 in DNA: TGTGCCAGCAGTCGTACCTGGCCCCGGGACACCGTCTCCTACGAGCAGTACTTC. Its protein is CASSRTWPRDTVSYEQYF.

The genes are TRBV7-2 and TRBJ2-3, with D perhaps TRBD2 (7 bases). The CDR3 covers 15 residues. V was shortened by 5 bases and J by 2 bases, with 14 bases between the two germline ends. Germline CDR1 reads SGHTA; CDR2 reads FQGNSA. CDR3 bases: TGTGCCAGCAGCCAACGGGGGGCACACACAGATACGCAGTATTTT. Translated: CASSQRGAHTDTQYF.

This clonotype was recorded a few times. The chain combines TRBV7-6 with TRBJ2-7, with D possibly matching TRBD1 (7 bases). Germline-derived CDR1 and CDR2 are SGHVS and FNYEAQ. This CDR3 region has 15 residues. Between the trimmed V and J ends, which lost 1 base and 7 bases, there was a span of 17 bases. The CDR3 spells CASSLGAGGWVEQYF. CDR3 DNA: TGTGCCAGCAGCTTAGGAGCAGGGGGGTGGGTTGAGCAGTACTTC. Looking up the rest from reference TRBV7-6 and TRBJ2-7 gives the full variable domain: GAGVSQSPRYKVTKRGQDVALRCDPISGHVSLYWYRQALGQGPEFLTYFNYEAQQDKSGLPNDRFSAERPEGSISTLTIQRTEQRDSAMYRCASSLGAGGWVEQYFGPGTRLTVT.

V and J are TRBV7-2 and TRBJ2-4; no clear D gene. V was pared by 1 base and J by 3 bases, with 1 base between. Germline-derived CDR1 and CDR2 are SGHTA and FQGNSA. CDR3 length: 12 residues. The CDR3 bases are TGTGCCAGCAGCTTAGGCAAAAACATTCAGTACTTC. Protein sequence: CASSLGKNIQYF.

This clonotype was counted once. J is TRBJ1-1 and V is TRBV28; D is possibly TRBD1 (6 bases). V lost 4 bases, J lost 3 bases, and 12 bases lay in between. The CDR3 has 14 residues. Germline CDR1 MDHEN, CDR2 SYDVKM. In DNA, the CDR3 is TGTGCCAGCAGTTCAACCGGACAGTACACTGAAGCTTTCTTT. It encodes CASSSTGQYTEAFF.

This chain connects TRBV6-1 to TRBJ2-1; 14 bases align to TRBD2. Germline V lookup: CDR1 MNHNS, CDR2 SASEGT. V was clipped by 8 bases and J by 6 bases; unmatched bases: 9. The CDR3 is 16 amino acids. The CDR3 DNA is TGTGCCAGCCGACTAGCGGGGGGGCTTTGGGGCAATGAGCAGTTCTTC. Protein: CASRLAGGLWGNEQFF.

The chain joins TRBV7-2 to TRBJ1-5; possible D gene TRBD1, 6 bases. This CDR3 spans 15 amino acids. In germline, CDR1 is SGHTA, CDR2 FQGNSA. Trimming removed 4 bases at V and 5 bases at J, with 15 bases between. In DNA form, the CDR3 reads TGTGCCAGCAGCTGGAGCCGGGACATCTATCAGCCCCAGCATTTT. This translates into CASSWSRDIYQPQHF.

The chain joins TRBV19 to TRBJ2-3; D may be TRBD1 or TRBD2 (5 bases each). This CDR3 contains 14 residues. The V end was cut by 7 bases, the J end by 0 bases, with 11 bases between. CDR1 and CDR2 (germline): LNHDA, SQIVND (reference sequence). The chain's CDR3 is CASKRGASTDTQYF. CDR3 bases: TGTGCCAGTAAGAGAGGGGCTAGCACAGATACGCAGTATTTT.

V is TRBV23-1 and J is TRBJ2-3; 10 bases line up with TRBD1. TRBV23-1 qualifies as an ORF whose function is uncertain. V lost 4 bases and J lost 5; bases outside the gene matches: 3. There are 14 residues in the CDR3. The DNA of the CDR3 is TGCGCCAGCAGTCCCGGACAGGGGGGAGATACGCAGTATTTT. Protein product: CASSPGQGGDTQYF.

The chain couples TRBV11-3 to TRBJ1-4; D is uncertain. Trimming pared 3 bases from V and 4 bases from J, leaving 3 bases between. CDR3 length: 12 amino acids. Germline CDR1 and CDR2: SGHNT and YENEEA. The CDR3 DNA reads TGTGCCAGCAGCTTGTGTAATGAAAAACTGTTTTTT. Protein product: CASSLCNEKLFF.

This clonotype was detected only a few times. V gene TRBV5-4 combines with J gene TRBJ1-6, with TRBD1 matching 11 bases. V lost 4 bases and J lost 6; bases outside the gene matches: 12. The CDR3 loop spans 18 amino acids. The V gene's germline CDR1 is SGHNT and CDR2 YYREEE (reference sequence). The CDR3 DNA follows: TGTGCCAGCAGCACTGGGACAGGGGGAGGATTTGCTAATTCACCCCTCCACTTT. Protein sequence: CASSTGTGGGFANSPLHF.